This TCR beta chain derives from a study of T cell responses to AZD1222 COVID-19 vaccine. Study results and caveats: Two AZD1222 doses significantly raised spike-specific TCR breadth and depth over controls. Clonal diversity may have been underestimated in mostly white British donors. Baseline serology detected seropositivity in only 5 or 6 AZD1222 recipients.

Trimming shortened V by 4 bases and J by 0 bases, and 1 base separated the two germline ends. There are 11 residues in the CDR3. Germline V gives CDR1 MDHEN, CDR2 SYDVKM. Notes on this clone: What it binds is unknown.

The method was immunoSEQ multiplex PCR; TCRdb's version includes in-frame clones alone and lacks a portion of them. The data hold 180,000 or so clones, with under 95% observed a single time. The chain links TRBV28 to TRBJ2-7; D remains unclear. This TCR derives from an adult who received the AZD1222 COVID-19 vaccine. This sample comprised peripheral blood, obtained 28 days after the second AZD1222 dose. As DNA, the CDR3 is TGTGCCAGCAGTTCCTCCTACGAGCAGTACTTC. Encoded protein: CASSSSYEQYF.